These T cell receptor beta chains were read from a single sample in a study of T cells in Graves' hyperthyroidism and ophthalmopathy. TCRdb itself ran the multiplex PCR reads through MiXCR, one entry per CDR3 protein. The repertoire holds a few hundred thousand distinct CDR3 sequences, roughly 23% seen once, with under 55% in the top ten. Sequencing was carried out using blood. The source is a woman between 45 and 65 years old with Graves' hyperthyroidism. Both conserved end residues are part of each CDR3. Each record gives: J gene, V gene, D gene, clone size, CDR3 DNA, CDR3 protein. A D gene is named only where the DNA matches it firmly. For some rows the clone size is stated as once, few or many, or as a class when expanded; others skip it.

J gene: TRBJ2-5; V gene: TRBV20-1; D gene: -; clone size: once; CDR3 DNA: TGCAGTGCTAGAGATGGTAACGGAAAAGAGACCCAGTACTTC; CDR3 protein: CSARDGNGKETQYF
J gene: TRBJ1-3; V gene: TRBV28; D gene: -; clone size: many; CDR3 DNA: TGTGCCAGCAGTTTATCAGGGTTAGATGGAAACACCATATATTTT; CDR3 protein: CASSLSGLDGNTIYF
J gene: TRBJ2-7; V gene: TRBV18; D gene: TRBD1; clone size: few; CDR3 DNA: TGTGCCAGCTCACCTGGGAGGGACAGGGGTAGCCGCGAGCAGTACTTC; CDR3 protein: CASSPGRDRGSREQYF
J gene: TRBJ1-1; V gene: TRBV7-3; D gene: -; clone size: many; CDR3 DNA: TGTGCCAGCAGCCTCGTTGTGGACACTGAAGCTTTCTTT; CDR3 protein: CASSLVVDTEAFF
J gene: TRBJ2-5; V gene: TRBV6-6; D gene: -; clone size: many; CDR3 DNA: TGTGCCAGCAGTTACCAGGATGGGGGGACCCAGTACTTC; CDR3 protein: CASSYQDGGTQYF
J gene: TRBJ1-2; V gene: TRBV9; D gene: TRBD1; clone size: many; CDR3 DNA: TGTGCCAGCAGCGAAGAACCTACGGGACAGGGGTTCTATGGCTACACCTTC; CDR3 protein: CASSEEPTGQGFYGYTF
J gene: TRBJ2-7; V gene: TRBV6-1; D gene: -; clone size: -; CDR3 DNA: TGTGCCAGCAGTCAAGGATCACACTACGAGCAGTACTTC; CDR3 protein: CASSQGSHYEQYF
J gene: TRBJ2-6; V gene: TRBV7-9; D gene: -; clone size: many; CDR3 DNA: TGTGCCAGCAGCTTAGTGACTCAAGTGGCCAACGTCCTGACTTTC; CDR3 protein: CASSLVTQVANVLTF
J gene: TRBJ2-1; V gene: TRBV5-1; D gene: -; clone size: -; CDR3 DNA: TGCGCCAGCAGCTTGGGAGCTAGCTGGTTGAATGAGCAGTTCTTC; CDR3 protein: CASSLGASWLNEQFF
J gene: TRBJ2-7; V gene: TRBV3-1; D gene: -; clone size: many; CDR3 DNA: TGTGCCAGCAGCCAAGGACTTACCGAGCAGTACTTC; CDR3 protein: CASSQGLTEQYF
J gene: TRBJ2-7; V gene: TRBV3-1; D gene: -; clone size: -; CDR3 DNA: TGTGCCAGCAGCGCATTCGGACTGAACGCTCCTACGATGCAGTACTTC; CDR3 protein: CASSAFGLNAPTMQYF
J gene: TRBJ1-5; V gene: TRBV5-1; D gene: -; clone size: many; CDR3 DNA: TGCGCCAGCAGCACCGGACAGATAAGTCAGCCCCAGCATTTT; CDR3 protein: CASSTGQISQPQHF
J gene: TRBJ2-1; V gene: TRBV11-2; D gene: -; clone size: many; CDR3 DNA: TGTGCCAGCAGCTCCCGGGCCTCCTACAATGAGCAGTTCTTC; CDR3 protein: CASSSRASYNEQFF
J gene: TRBJ1-1; V gene: TRBV2; D gene: TRBD1; clone size: once; CDR3 DNA: TGTGCCAGCAGGGCTAGTCGGACAGGGGACACTGAAGCTTTCTTT; CDR3 protein: CASRASRTGDTEAFF
J gene: TRBJ2-5; V gene: TRBV20-1; D gene: TRBD2; clone size: many; CDR3 DNA: TGCAGTGCGAAGCCCGGGACTAGCGGGCCGAGGAGAGAGACCCAGTACTTC; CDR3 protein: CSAKPGTSGPRRETQYF
J gene: TRBJ2-7; V gene: TRBV3-1; D gene: -; clone size: -; CDR3 DNA: TGTGCCAGCAGCCGGACTATTACCTACGAGCAGTACTTC; CDR3 protein: CASSRTITYEQYF
J gene: TRBJ2-5; V gene: TRBV28; D gene: TRBD1; clone size: many; CDR3 DNA: TGTGCCTCCAAGGTCGGGACAGCTCAAGAGACCCAGTACTTC; CDR3 protein: CASKVGTAQETQYF
J gene: TRBJ2-5; V gene: TRBV30; D gene: -; clone size: many; CDR3 DNA: TGTGCCTGGAGCGGGATCCAAGAGACCCAGTACTTC; CDR3 protein: CAWSGIQETQYF
J gene: TRBJ1-4; V gene: TRBV5-1; D gene: TRBD1; clone size: few; CDR3 DNA: TGCGCCAGCAGCGGGGGACAGTTTGCAACTAATGAAAAACTGTTTTTT; CDR3 protein: CASSGGQFATNEKLFF
J gene: TRBJ2-3; V gene: TRBV20-1; D gene: TRBD2; clone size: many; CDR3 DNA: TGCAGTGCTCCTCTAGCGGGTAGGGCAGATACGCAGTATTTT; CDR3 protein: CSAPLAGRADTQYF